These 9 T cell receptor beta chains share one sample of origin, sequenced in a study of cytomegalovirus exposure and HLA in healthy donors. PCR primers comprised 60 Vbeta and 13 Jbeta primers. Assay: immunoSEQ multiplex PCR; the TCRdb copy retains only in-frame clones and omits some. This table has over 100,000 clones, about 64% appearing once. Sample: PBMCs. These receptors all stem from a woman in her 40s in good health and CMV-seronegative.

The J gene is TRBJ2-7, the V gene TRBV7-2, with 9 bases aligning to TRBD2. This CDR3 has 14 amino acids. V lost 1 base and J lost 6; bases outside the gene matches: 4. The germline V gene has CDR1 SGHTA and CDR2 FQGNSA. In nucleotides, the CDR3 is TGTGCCAGCAGCTTAGGCGGGGGGGCGCGCGAGCAGTACTTC. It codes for CASSLGGGAREQYF.

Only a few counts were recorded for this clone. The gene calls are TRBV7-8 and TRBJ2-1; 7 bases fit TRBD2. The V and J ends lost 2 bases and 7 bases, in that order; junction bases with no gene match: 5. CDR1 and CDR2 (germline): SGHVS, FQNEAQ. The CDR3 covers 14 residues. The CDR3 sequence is CASSLRGGGNEQFF. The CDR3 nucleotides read TGTGCCAGCAGCTTACGTGGGGGGGGAAATGAGCAGTTCTTC. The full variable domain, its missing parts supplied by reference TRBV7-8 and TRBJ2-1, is GAGVSQSPRYKVAKRGQDVALRCDPISGHVSLFWYQQALGQGPEFLTYFQNEAQLDKSGLPSDRFFAERPEGSVSTLKIQRTQQEDSAVYLCASSLRGGGNEQFFGPGTRLTVL.

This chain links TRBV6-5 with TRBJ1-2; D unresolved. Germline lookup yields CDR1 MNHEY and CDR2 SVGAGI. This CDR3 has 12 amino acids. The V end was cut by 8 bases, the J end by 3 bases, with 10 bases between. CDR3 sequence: CASLRRDYGYTF. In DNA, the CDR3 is TGTGCCAGCCTCCGACGGGACTATGGCTACACCTTC.

The CDR3 region has the DNA TGTGCCAGCAGCTTATTTTTGACTAGCGGGGGCCTGTACCAAGAGACCCAGTACTTC. Protein product: CASSLFLTSGGLYQETQYF. The chain uses TRBV7-9 and TRBJ2-5; 12 bases map to TRBD2. V lost 2 bases and J lost 0; bases outside the gene matches: 10. This CDR3 spans 19 amino acids. Germline loops: CDR1 SEHNR, CDR2 FQNEAQ (reference sequence). Filled out from reference TRBV7-9 and TRBJ2-5, the complete variable domain reads DTGVSQNPRHKITKRGQNVTFRCDPISEHNRLYWYRQTLGQGPEFLTYFQNEAQLEKSRLLSDRFSAERPKGSFSTLEIQRTEQGDSAMYLCASSLFLTSGGLYQETQYFGPGTRLLVL.

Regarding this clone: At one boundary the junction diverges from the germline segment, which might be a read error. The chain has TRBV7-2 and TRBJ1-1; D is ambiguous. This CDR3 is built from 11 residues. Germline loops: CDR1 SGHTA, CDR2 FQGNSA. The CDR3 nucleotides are TGTGCCAGCAGCCTTCGAACTGAAACTTTCTTT. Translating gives CASSLRTETFF. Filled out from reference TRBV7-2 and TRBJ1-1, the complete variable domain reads GAGVSQSPSNKVTEKGKDVELRCDPISGHTALYWYRQSLGQGLEFLIYFQGNSAPDKSGLPSDRFSAERTGGSVSTLTIQRTQQEDSAVYLCASSLRTETFFGQGTRLTVV.

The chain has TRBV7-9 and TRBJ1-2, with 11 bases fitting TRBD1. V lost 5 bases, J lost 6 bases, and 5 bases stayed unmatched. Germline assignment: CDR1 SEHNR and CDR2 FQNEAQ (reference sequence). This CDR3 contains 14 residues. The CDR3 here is CASSRGTGGDGYTF. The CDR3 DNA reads TGTGCCAGCAGCCGCGGGACAGGGGGTGATGGCTACACCTTC.

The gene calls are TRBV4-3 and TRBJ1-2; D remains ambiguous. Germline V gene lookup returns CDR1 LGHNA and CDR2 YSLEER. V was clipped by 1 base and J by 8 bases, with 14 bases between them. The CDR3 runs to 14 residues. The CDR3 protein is CASSQGWKGGGYTF. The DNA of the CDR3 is TGCGCCAGCAGCCAAGGGTGGAAAGGAGGGGGCTACACCTTC.

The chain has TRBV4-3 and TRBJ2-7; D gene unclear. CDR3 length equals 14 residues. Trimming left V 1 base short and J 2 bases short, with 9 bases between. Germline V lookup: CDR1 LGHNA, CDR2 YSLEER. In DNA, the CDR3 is TGCGCCAGCAGCCAAGTGAGCCAGGCCTACGAGCAGTACTTC. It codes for CASSQVSQAYEQYF.

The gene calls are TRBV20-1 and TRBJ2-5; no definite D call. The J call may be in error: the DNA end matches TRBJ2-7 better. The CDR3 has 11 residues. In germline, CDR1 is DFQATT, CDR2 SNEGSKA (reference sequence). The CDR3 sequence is CSARDDYEQYF. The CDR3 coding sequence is TGCAGTGCTAGAGATGACTACGAGCAGTACTTC.